This is a list of T cell receptor beta chains from one sample in a study of blood T cell repertoires in COVID-19. Libraries were prepared by immunoSEQ multiplex PCR; TCRdb keeps only in-frame clonotypes and omits some of them. The sample includes approximately 280,000 clones, roughly 91% of them seen just once. Specimen: peripheral blood. The origin of the receptors is a middle-aged man with acute or convalescent COVID-19. The CDR3 runs from the conserved cysteine through the conserved F or W. The size entry is marked missing in some rows and otherwise reads once, few, many or a size class.

J	size	V	CDR3
TRBJ1-1	NA	TRBV13	CASSLDAGGTEAFF
TRBJ1-6	NA	TRBV5-1	CASSLDSTNSPLHF
TRBJ2-3	NA	TRBV7-3	CASSSWDTTDTQYF
TRBJ1-4	NA	TRBV6-5	CASRPGGVGEKLFF
TRBJ1-2	NA	TRBV19	CASSIRGGSNYGYTF
TRBJ1-4	NA	TRBV6-1	CASSEWGGDEKLFF
TRBJ1-2	once	TRBV5-8	CASSLARERGYTF
TRBJ1-3	once	TRBV10-3	CAIRPDTSSGNTIYF
TRBJ2-3	NA	TRBV5-1	CASSLDYTDTQYF
TRBJ1-5	NA	TRBV7-9	CASSLSQGNQPQHF
TRBJ1-2	NA	TRBV7-2	CASSFSRGDGYTF
TRBJ2-2	once	TRBV24-1	CATSGRGTGAYTDTGELFF
TRBJ2-2	NA	TRBV11-3	CASSLLAGGELFF
TRBJ2-7	NA	TRBV10-3	CAMKRDRGLLYEQYF
TRBJ1-1	NA	TRBV7-2	CASNIIGTGLNTEAFF
TRBJ1-2	NA	TRBV5-1	CASSLAASGGYTF
TRBJ2-1	once	TRBV9	CASSQNPIAGSYQFF
TRBJ1-4	NA	TRBV6-5	CASSYFGQLNEKLFF
TRBJ2-2	NA	TRBV3-1/TRBV3-2	CASSLGLGELFF
TRBJ1-3	NA	TRBV18	CASSPGRGPGNTIYF
TRBJ1-1	NA	TRBV19	CASSMVGVMNTEAFF
TRBJ1-6	once	TRBV30	CARGAPVGTGYSPLHF
TRBJ2-7	NA	TRBV9	CASAWGETTYEQYF
TRBJ1-1	few	TRBV12-3/TRBV12-4	CASSWRATEAFF
TRBJ1-3	NA	TRBV29-1	CSARRGQGNTIYF
TRBJ2-1	NA	TRBV19	CASSISGTSGYNEQFF
TRBJ1-2	NA	TRBV5-4	CASRGADYGYTF
TRBJ1-5	NA	TRBV7-8	CASSPGGGDQPQHF
TRBJ1-2	NA	TRBV7-9	CASSLEGQGNYGYTF
TRBJ2-1	once	TRBV9	CASSVERVLSYNEQFF